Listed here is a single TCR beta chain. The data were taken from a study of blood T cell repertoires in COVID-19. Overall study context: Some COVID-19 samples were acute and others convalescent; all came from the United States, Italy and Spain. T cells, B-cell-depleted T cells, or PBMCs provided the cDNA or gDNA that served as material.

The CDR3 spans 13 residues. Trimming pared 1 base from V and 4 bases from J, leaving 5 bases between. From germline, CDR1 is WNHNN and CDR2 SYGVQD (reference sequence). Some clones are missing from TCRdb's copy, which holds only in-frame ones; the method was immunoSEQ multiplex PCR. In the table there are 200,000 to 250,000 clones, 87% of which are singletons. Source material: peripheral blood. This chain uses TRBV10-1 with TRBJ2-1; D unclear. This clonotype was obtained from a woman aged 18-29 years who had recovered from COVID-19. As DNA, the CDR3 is TGCGCCAGCAGTGAGTGGCCGTACAATGAGCAGTTCTTC. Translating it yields CASSEWPYNEQFF.